Listed below are T cell receptor beta chains from one sample, sequenced in a study of regulatory T cells in long-lasting Graves disease. A single record per CDR3 protein comes from TCRdb applying MiXCR to the multiplex PCR reads. The repertoire holds around 500,000 distinct CDR3 sequences, roughly 16% seen once, with 25% in the top ten. These same data were also listed under a study on T cells in Graves' hyperthyroidism and ophthalmopathy.

Sequences were derived from peripheral blood mononuclear cells (PBMCs), sampled at new diagnosis, from a patient treated with antithyroid drugs. These receptor sequences come from a woman aged 35-60 years with Graves disease. Both conserved end residues are part of each CDR3. The D gene is left open where the match is weak. Not every row has a clone size; where given, it reads once, few, many or a size class.

>14|TRBJ1-1|NA|NA|TRBV9
CASTPGGSDTEAFF
TGTGCCAGCACCCCGGGAGGGAGTGACACTGAAGCTTTCTTT
>11|TRBJ1-2|NA|many|TRBV6-1
CASTQGRGYTF
TGTGCCAGCACCCAAGGGCGGGGCTACACCTTC
>15|TRBJ2-1|TRBD1|many|TRBV5-1
CASSPGTGHYNEQFF
TGCGCCAGCAGCCCCGGGACAGGCCACTACAATGAGCAGTTCTTC
>17|TRBJ1-4|TRBD1|many|TRBV9
CASNRSIPRGPNEKLFF
TGTGCCAGCAACCGATCCATCCCCAGGGGGCCTAATGAAAAACTGTTTTTT
>15|TRBJ2-2|TRBD1|few|TRBV28
CASSTPGQGGGELFF
TGTGCCAGCAGTACGCCGGGACAGGGGGGAGGGGAGCTGTTTTTT
>12|TRBJ2-7|TRBD1|NA|TRBV19
CASSIGQGQQYF
TGTGCCAGTAGTATCGGACAGGGCCAGCAGTACTTC
>16|TRBJ2-5|TRBD2|many|TRBV11-3
CASSSWGGGGEETQYF
TGTGCCAGCAGCTCCTGGGGGGGAGGAGGTGAAGAGACCCAGTACTTC
>14|TRBJ2-5|TRBD2|NA|TRBV12-3/TRBV12-4
CASTPGGGRETQYF
TGTGCCAGCACGCCCGGCGGGGGGAGAGAGACCCAGTACTTC
>16|TRBJ2-7|TRBD2|many|TRBV6-1
CASSEGGSGTGYEQYF
TGTGCCAGCAGTGAAGGCGGGAGTGGGACTGGGTACGAGCAGTACTTC
>15|TRBJ2-2|TRBD1|many|TRBV7-3
CASSEDRADTGELFF
TGTGCCAGCAGCGAGGACAGGGCTGACACCGGGGAGCTGTTTTTT
>16|TRBJ2-7|TRBD1|many|TRBV10-3
CAISDWTGDIFYEQYF
TGTGCCATCAGTGATTGGACAGGGGATATTTTCTACGAGCAGTACTTC
>16|TRBJ1-5|NA|few|TRBV6-2/TRBV6-3
CASRPRPTTSNQPQHF
TGTGCCAGCAGACCCCGACCGACCACTAGCAATCAGCCCCAGCATTTT
>13|TRBJ2-1|NA|many|TRBV30
CAWSFRGYNEQFF
TGTGCCTGGAGTTTCCGCGGGTACAATGAGCAGTTCTTC
>14|TRBJ2-7|NA|NA|TRBV19
CASSISRGKLEQYF
TGTGCCAGTAGTATAAGCAGGGGAAAACTCGAGCAGTACTTC
>18|TRBJ2-4|NA|few|TRBV4-1
CASSQDPVHGQGGNIQYF
TGCGCCAGCAGCCAAGATCCCGTACACGGTCAGGGTGGAAACATTCAGTACTTC
>19|TRBJ1-2|TRBD1|many|TRBV6-1
CASSPQFVGQGAPPYGYTF
TGTGCCAGCAGTCCTCAATTCGTCGGACAGGGGGCGCCCCCCTATGGCTACACCTTC
>17|TRBJ2-6|NA|NA|TRBV11-2
CASSLEWGGAGANVLTF
TGTGCCAGCAGCTTAGAGTGGGGGGGCGCTGGGGCCAACGTCCTGACTTTC
>16|TRBJ1-2|NA|few|TRBV6-2/TRBV6-3
CASSYYLGDTERGYTF
TGTGCCAGCAGTTATTATTTAGGAGACACGGAACGTGGCTACACCTTC
>14|TRBJ1-1|TRBD1|few|TRBV5-1
CASSWGTANTEAFF
TGCGCCAGCAGCTGGGGGACAGCGAACACTGAAGCTTTCTTT
>10|TRBJ2-7|NA|many|TRBV2
CASSDGGQYF
TGTGCCAGCAGTGACGGGGGGCAGTACTTC
>15|TRBJ2-5|NA|NA|TRBV19
CASSWGQTYQETQYF
TGTGCCAGTAGTTGGGGCCAGACGTACCAAGAGACCCAGTACTTC
>17|TRBJ2-2|NA|NA|TRBV29-1
CSVVRQGGYGDTGELFF
TGCAGCGTTGTGCGGCAGGGGGGATACGGCGACACCGGGGAGCTGTTTTTT
>15|TRBJ2-7|TRBD2|few|TRBV2
CASSPSGSASYEQYF
TGTGCCAGCAGTCCTAGCGGGTCCGCCTCCTACGAGCAGTACTTC
>16|TRBJ2-6|NA|NA|TRBV5-5
CASSPGRGSGANVLTF
TGTGCCAGCAGCCCGGGCCGGGGCTCTGGGGCCAACGTCCTGACTTTC
>15|TRBJ2-1|NA|NA|TRBV7-9
CASSLEAYSYNEQFF
TGTGCCAGCAGCTTAGAGGCTTACTCCTACAATGAGCAGTTCTTC
>14|TRBJ1-4|TRBD1|many|TRBV7-9
CASSFGTGDEKLFF
TGTGCCAGCAGCTTCGGGACAGGGGACGAAAAACTGTTTTTT
>16|TRBJ2-3|TRBD2|many|TRBV7-2
CASSLSGGPFTDTQYF
TGTGCCAGCAGCCTTAGCGGGGGCCCTTTCACAGATACGCAGTATTTT
>16|TRBJ2-7|TRBD2|many|TRBV13
CASSFLSGGPIYEQYF
TGTGCCAGCAGCTTTCTTAGCGGGGGACCTATCTACGAGCAGTACTTC
>13|TRBJ1-2|TRBD1|NA|TRBV27
CASSPGTGGSYTF
TGTGCCAGCAGTCCTGGGACAGGGGGAAGCTACACCTTC
>18|TRBJ2-3|TRBD1|NA|TRBV6-1
CASSQTGQGPTSTDTQYF
TGTGCCAGCAGTCAGACGGGACAGGGACCCACGTCCACAGATACGCAGTATTTT
>12|TRBJ1-1|TRBD1|many|TRBV3-1
CASSLWTGEAFF
TGTGCCAGCAGCCTATGGACAGGGGAAGCTTTCTTT